The rows below give T cell receptor beta chains drawn from one sample of a study of cytomegalovirus exposure and HLA in healthy donors. Sequencing used immunoSEQ multiplex PCR; TCRdb keeps in-frame clones, though not all of them. The table lists roughly 150,000 clones, 65% to 70% of them singletons. Sample: PBMCs. The receptors stem from a human donor in good health. Each CDR3 is given with its conserved first and last residue. The D gene is left open where the match is weak. Clone size appears in some rows only: once, few, many, or a class for an expanded clone.

V gene: TRBV18
J gene: TRBJ1-3
D gene: .
clone size: .
CDR3 protein: CASSPPMQGTGNTIYF
CDR3 DNA: TGTGCCAGCTCACCACCGATGCAGGGGACTGGAAACACCATATATTTT

V gene: TRBV13
J gene: TRBJ2-7
D gene: TRBD2
clone size: .
CDR3 protein: CASSLGLAGAEQYF
CDR3 DNA: TGTGCCAGCAGCTTAGGGCTAGCGGGAGCCGAGCAGTACTTC

V gene: TRBV5-4
J gene: TRBJ2-5
D gene: .
clone size: .
CDR3 protein: CASSPGGREETQYF
CDR3 DNA: TGTGCCAGCAGCCCGGGGGGCAGGGAAGAGACCCAGTACTTC

V gene: TRBV27
J gene: TRBJ2-3
D gene: TRBD2
clone size: few
CDR3 protein: CASSTRRGLAFTDTQYF
CDR3 DNA: TGTGCCAGCAGTACCCGCCGGGGACTAGCGTTCACAGATACGCAGTATTTT

V gene: TRBV19
J gene: TRBJ2-1
D gene: .
clone size: few
CDR3 protein: CASSPPSGVNEQFF
CDR3 DNA: TGTGCCAGTAGTCCCCCCTCGGGGGTAAATGAGCAGTTCTTC

V gene: TRBV10-3
J gene: TRBJ1-4
D gene: .
clone size: .
CDR3 protein: CAIRDSNEKLFF
CDR3 DNA: TGTGCCATCAGGGACAGTAATGAAAAACTGTTTTTT

V gene: TRBV28
J gene: TRBJ2-7
D gene: .
clone size: .
CDR3 protein: CASSLENYEQYF
CDR3 DNA: TGTGCCAGCAGTTTAGAGAACTACGAGCAGTACTTC

V gene: TRBV5-1
J gene: TRBJ1-1
D gene: .
clone size: .
CDR3 protein: CASSLGYRVNTEAFF
CDR3 DNA: TGCGCCAGCAGCTTGGGCTACAGGGTGAACACTGAAGCTTTCTTT

V gene: TRBV4-1
J gene: TRBJ1-5
D gene: .
clone size: .
CDR3 protein: CASSQDEATHQPQHF
CDR3 DNA: TGCGCCAGCAGCCAAGATGAGGCAACCCATCAGCCCCAGCATTTT

V gene: TRBV7-9
J gene: TRBJ2-7
D gene: TRBD1
clone size: .
CDR3 protein: CASSQDRNLEQYF
CDR3 DNA: TGTGCCAGCAGCCAGGACAGGAACCTCGAGCAGTACTTC

V gene: TRBV21-1
J gene: TRBJ1-2
D gene: .
clone size: .
CDR3 protein: CASSPGQGGGYTF
CDR3 DNA: TGTGCCAGCAGCCCGGGACAGGGCGGGGGCTACACCTTC

V gene: TRBV7-3
J gene: TRBJ1-1
D gene: .
clone size: .
CDR3 protein: CASSGGELGSEAFF
CDR3 DNA: TGTGCCAGCAGCGGGGGGGAACTGGGGTCTGAAGCTTTCTTT

V gene: TRBV2
J gene: TRBJ2-3
D gene: .
clone size: once
CDR3 protein: CASSFYTDTQYF
CDR3 DNA: TGTGCCAGCAGTTTTTACACAGATACGCAGTATTTT

V gene: TRBV2
J gene: TRBJ2-3
D gene: TRBD1
clone size: .
CDR3 protein: CASRTGDTDTQYF
CDR3 DNA: TGTGCCAGCCGGACAGGGGATACAGATACGCAGTATTTT

V gene: TRBV9
J gene: TRBJ1-5
D gene: TRBD1
clone size: .
CDR3 protein: CASSSGATGANQPQHF
CDR3 DNA: TGTGCCAGCTCTAGTGGGGCCACAGGGGCCAATCAGCCCCAGCATTTT

V gene: TRBV27
J gene: TRBJ2-5
D gene: .
clone size: .
CDR3 protein: CASSLSNSQETQYF
CDR3 DNA: TGTGCCAGCAGTTTATCCAACAGCCAAGAGACCCAGTACTTC

V gene: TRBV5-5
J gene: TRBJ2-5
D gene: .
clone size: .
CDR3 protein: CASSFGTNQETQYF
CDR3 DNA: TGTGCCAGCAGCTTCGGGACAAACCAAGAGACCCAGTACTTC

V gene: TRBV2
J gene: TRBJ2-7
D gene: .
clone size: .
CDR3 protein: CATSMEGSSGEQYF
CDR3 DNA: TGTGCCACCTCGATGGAGGGGAGCTCGGGTGAGCAGTACTTC

V gene: TRBV25-1
J gene: TRBJ2-5
D gene: TRBD2
clone size: .
CDR3 protein: CASGGGSQETQYF
CDR3 DNA: TGTGCCAGCGGGGGGGGGTCCCAAGAGACCCAGTACTTC

V gene: TRBV15
J gene: TRBJ2-2
D gene: .
clone size: .
CDR3 protein: CATSRVPYRALRTGELFF
CDR3 DNA: TGTGCCACCAGCAGGGTACCATACAGGGCCCTCCGTACCGGGGAGCTGTTTTTT

V gene: TRBV18
J gene: TRBJ2-7
D gene: .
clone size: .
CDR3 protein: CASSPLGPPEGEQYF
CDR3 DNA: TGTGCCAGCTCACCCCTCGGCCCGCCGGAGGGCGAGCAGTACTTC

V gene: TRBV19
J gene: TRBJ2-2
D gene: .
clone size: once
CDR3 protein: CASSIVSFGGELFF
CDR3 DNA: TGTGCCAGTAGTATTGTATCGTTCGGCGGGGAGCTGTTTTTT